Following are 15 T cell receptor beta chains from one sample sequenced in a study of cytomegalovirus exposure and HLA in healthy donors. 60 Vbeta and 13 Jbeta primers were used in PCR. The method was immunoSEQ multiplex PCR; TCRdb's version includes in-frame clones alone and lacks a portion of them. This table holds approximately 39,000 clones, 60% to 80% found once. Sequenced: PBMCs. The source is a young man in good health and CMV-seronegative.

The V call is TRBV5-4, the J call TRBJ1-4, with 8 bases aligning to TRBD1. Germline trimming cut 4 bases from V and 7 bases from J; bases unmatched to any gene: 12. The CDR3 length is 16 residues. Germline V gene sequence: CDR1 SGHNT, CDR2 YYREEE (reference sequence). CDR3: CASSTDRGVVGEKLFF. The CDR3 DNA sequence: TGTGCCAGCAGCACCGACAGGGGAGTAGTGGGTGAAAAACTGTTTTTT.

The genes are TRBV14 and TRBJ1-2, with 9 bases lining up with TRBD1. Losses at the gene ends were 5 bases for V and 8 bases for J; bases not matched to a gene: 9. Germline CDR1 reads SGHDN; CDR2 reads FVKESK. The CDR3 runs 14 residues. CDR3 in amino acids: CASSSGQGLYGYTF. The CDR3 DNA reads TGTGCCAGCAGCTCAGGACAGGGGCTCTACGGCTACACCTTC.

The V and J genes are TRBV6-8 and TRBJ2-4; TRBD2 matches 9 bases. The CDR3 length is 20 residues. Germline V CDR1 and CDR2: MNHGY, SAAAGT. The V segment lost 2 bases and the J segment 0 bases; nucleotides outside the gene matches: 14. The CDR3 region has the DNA TGTGCCAGCAGTTACCCGAGTAAGCTAGCGGGGATCAAAGCCAAAAACATTCAGTACTTC. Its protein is CASSYPSKLAGIKAKNIQYF.

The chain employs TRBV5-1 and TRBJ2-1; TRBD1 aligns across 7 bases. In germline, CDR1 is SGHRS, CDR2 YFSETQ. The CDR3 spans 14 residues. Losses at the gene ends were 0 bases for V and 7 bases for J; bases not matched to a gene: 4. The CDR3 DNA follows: TGCGCCAGCAGCTTGGTCACAGGGGCTAATGAGCAGTTCTTC. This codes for CASSLVTGANEQFF.

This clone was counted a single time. The CDR3 region is CASSSAGQRREKLFF. The CDR3 coding sequence is TGTGCCAGCAGCTCCGCGGGACAGAGGAGGGAAAAACTGTTTTTT. The chain is built from TRBV11-2 and TRBJ1-4, with TRBD1 matching 7 bases. The trim removed 4 bases at V and 8 bases at J, leaving 10 bases unmatched. Germline values: CDR1 SGHAT, CDR2 FQNNGV. This CDR3 is 15 amino acids long.

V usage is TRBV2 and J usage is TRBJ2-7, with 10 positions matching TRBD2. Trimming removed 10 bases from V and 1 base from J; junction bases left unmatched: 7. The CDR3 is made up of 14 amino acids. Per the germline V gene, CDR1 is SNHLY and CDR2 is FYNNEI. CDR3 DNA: TGTGCCATACCCCGGACTAGCGGTTCCTACGAGCAGTACTTC. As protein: CAIPRTSGSYEQYF.

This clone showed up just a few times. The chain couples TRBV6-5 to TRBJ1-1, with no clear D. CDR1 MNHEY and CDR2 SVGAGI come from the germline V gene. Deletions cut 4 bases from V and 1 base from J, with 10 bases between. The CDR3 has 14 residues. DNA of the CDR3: TGTGCCAGCAGTTCCTTCCAGGAGAACACTGAAGCTTTCTTT. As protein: CASSSFQENTEAFF.

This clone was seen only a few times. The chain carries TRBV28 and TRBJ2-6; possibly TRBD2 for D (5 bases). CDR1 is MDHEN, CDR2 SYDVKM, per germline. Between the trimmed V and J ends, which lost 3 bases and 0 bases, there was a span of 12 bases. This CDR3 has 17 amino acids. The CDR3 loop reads CASSLGASYSGANVLTF. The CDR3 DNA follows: TGTGCCAGCAGTTTGGGAGCTTCTTACTCTGGGGCCAACGTCCTGACTTTC.

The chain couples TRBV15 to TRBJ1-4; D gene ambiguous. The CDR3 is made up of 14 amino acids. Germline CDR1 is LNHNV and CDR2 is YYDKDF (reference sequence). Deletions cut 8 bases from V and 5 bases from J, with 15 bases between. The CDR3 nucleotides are TGTGCCACCCGAGGGAAGGCCTTCAATGAAAAACTGTTTTTT. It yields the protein CATRGKAFNEKLFF.

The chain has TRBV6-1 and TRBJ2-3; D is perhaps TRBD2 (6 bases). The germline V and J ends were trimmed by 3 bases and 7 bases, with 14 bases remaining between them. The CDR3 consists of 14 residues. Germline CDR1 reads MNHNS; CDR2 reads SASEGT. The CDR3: CASSEARERHTQYF. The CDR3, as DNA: TGTGCCAGCAGTGAGGCCCGGGAGAGGCATACGCAGTATTTT.

The DNA of the CDR3 is TGCAGCGTTGTGACAGGGGCCTACGAGCAGTACTTC. Protein: CSVVTGAYEQYF. J is TRBJ2-7 and V is TRBV29-1; 8 nucleotides align to TRBD1. Unmatched junction bases numbered 1, after V lost 4 bases and J lost 2 bases. CDR1 is SQVTM, CDR2 ANQGSEA, per germline. There are 12 residues in the CDR3.

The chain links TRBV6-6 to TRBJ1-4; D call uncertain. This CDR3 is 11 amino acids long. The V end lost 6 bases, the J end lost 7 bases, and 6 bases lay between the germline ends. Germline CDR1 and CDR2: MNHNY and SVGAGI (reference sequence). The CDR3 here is CASSPSEKLFF. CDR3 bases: TGTGCCAGCAGCCCGAGTGAAAAACTGTTTTTT.

The CDR3 nucleotides read TGTGCCAGCAGTCGATTCGTCGAGCAGGTGCACGAGCAGTACTTC. Protein: CASSRFVEQVHEQYF. The chain combines TRBV27 with TRBJ2-7, with D uncertain. Trimming removed 5 bases from V and 5 bases from J, with 19 bases in between. The CDR3 loop spans 15 amino acids. Per germline, CDR1 MNHEY and CDR2 SMNVEV (reference sequence).

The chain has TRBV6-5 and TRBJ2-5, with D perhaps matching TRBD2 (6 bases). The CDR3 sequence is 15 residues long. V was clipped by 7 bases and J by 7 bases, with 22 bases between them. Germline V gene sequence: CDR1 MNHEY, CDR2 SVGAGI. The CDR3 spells CASTKRGDSGGTQYF. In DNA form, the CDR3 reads TGTGCCAGCACCAAGCGCGGGGATTCCGGAGGGACCCAGTACTTC.

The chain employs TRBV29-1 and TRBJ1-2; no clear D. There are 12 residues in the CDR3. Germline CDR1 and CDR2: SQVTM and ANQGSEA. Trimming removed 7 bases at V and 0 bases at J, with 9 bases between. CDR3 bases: TGCAGCGCAAGTCAGACTAACTATGGCTACACCTTC. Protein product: CSASQTNYGYTF. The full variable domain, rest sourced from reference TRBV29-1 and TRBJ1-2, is SAVISQKPSRDICQRGTSLTIQCQVDSQVTMMFWYRQQPGQSLTLIATANQGSEATYESGFVIDKFPISRPNLTFSTLTVSNMSPEDSSIYLCSASQTNYGYTFGSGTRLTVV.